This T cell receptor (beta chain) was sequenced during a study of shared clonotypes between healthy human individuals. Study-wide results and limits: Memory subsets generally showed lower estimated richness than naive subsets. Roughly 4.6% of naive CD4 clonotypes were common to several donors. Limited genetic and exposure-history diversity came from having few donors. Among donors, clonotype sharing was expected to be affected by sequencing depth.

Clones were sequenced by immunoSEQ multiplex PCR, and TCRdb holds only the in-frame ones, with some missing. The sample records about 2.4 million clones, roughly 93% being singletons. As regards this clone: As yet, its antigen is unknown.

Per germline, CDR1 SNHLY and CDR2 FYNNEI. The CDR3 covers 12 residues. The V gene lost 7 bases and the J gene lost 3 bases, with 10 bases spanning the gap. This TCR was sampled from a man aged 18 to 35 in good health. Some clones in this sample may be carry-over from other donors' samples. Sample: naive CD4+ T cells from PBMCs. Subset specified: CD45RA+ positively selected. The V gene is TRBV2, the J gene TRBJ2-7, with D tentatively TRBD2 (5 bases). The chain's CDR3 is CASTTAGYEQYF. The CDR3 nucleotides read TGTGCCAGCACTACCGCGGGCTACGAGCAGTACTTC.